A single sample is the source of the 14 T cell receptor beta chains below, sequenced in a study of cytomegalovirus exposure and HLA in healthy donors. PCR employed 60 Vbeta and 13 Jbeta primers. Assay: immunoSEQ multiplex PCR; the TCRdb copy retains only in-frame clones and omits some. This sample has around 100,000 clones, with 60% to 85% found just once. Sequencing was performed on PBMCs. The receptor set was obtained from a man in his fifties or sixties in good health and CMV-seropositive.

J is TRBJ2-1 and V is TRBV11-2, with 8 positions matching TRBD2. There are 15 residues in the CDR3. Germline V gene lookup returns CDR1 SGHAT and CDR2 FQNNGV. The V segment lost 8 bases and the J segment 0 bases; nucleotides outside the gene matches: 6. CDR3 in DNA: TGTGCCAGCGGAACTAGCGGAAACTCCTACAATGAGCAGTTCTTC. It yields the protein CASGTSGNSYNEQFF.

CDR3 in amino acids: CASSSSTGGYEQYF. The CDR3 DNA sequence: TGTGCCAGCAGCTCATCGACAGGGGGATACGAGCAGTACTTC. The chain uses TRBV7-6 and TRBJ2-7; 9 nucleotides match TRBD1. The CDR3 sequence is 14 residues long. Trimming removed 4 bases from V and 4 bases from J; junction bases left unmatched: 5. Germline CDR1 SGHVS, CDR2 FNYEAQ.

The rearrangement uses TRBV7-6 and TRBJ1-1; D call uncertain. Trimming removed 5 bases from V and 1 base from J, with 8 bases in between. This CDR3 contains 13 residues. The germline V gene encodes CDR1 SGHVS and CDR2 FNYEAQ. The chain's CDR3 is CASSARGNTEAFF. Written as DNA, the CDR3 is TGTGCCAGCAGCGCGCGGGGGAACACTGAAGCTTTCTTT.

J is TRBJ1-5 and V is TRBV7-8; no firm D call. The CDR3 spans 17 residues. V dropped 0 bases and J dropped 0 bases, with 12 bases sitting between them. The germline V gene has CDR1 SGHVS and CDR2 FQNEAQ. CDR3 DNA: TGTGCCAGCAGCTTAGCGCGGGTGATTAATAGCAATCAGCCCCAGCATTTT. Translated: CASSLARVINSNQPQHF.

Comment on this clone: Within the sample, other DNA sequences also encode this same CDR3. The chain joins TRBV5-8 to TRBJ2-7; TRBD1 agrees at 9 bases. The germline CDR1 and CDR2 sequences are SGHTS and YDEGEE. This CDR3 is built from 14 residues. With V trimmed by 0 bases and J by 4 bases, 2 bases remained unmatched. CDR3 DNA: TGTGCCAGCAGCTTGGCGGACAGGGGTTACGAGCAGTACTTC. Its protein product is CASSLADRGYEQYF.

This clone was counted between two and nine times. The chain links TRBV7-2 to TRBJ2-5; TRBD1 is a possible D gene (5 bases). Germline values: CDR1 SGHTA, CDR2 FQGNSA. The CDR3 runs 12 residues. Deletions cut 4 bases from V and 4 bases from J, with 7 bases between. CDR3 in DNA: TGTGCCAGCAGCTCTCAGGGAGAGACCCAGTACTTC. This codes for CASSSQGETQYF.

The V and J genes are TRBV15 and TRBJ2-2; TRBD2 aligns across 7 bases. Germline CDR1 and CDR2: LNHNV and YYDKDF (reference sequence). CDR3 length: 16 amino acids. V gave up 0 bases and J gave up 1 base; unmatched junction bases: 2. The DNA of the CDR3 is TGTGCCACCAGCAGAGAGCCTAGCGGGAACACCGGGGAGCTGTTTTTT. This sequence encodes CATSREPSGNTGELFF.

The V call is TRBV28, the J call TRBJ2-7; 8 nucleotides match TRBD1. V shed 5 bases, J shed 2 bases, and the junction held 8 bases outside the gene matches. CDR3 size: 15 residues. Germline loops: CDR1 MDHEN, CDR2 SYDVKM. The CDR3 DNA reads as TGTGCCAGCAGTCAACCCACAGGGGGAACCTACGAGCAGTACTTC. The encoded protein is CASSQPTGGTYEQYF.

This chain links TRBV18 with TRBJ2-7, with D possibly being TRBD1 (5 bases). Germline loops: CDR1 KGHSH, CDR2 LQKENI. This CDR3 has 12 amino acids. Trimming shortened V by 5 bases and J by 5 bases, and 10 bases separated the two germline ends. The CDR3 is CASSETEDEQYF. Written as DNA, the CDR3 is TGTGCCAGCTCAGAGACAGAGGACGAGCAGTACTTC.

This chain's CDR3 is CASSLDARELDEQFF. In nucleotides, the CDR3 is TGCGCCAGCAGCTTGGATGCGCGGGAGCTGGATGAGCAGTTCTTC. The gene calls are TRBV5-1 and TRBJ2-1, with 7 bases aligning to TRBD2. The V gene's germline CDR1 is SGHRS and CDR2 YFSETQ. Trimming cost V 0 bases and J 8 bases; bases outside gene matches: 8. The CDR3 totals 15 residues. Based on the CDR3 plus reference TRBV5-1 and TRBJ2-1, the full variable domain is KAGVTQTPRYLIKTRGQQVTLSCSPISGHRSVSWYQQTPGQGLQFLFEYFSETQRNKGNFPGRFSGRQFSNSRSEMNVSTLELGDSALYLCASSLDARELDEQFFGPGTRLTVL.

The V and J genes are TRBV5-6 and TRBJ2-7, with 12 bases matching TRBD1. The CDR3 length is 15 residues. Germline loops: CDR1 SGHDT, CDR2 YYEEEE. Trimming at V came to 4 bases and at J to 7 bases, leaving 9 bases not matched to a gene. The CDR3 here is CASSGWGQGAGEQYF. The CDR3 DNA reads TGTGCCAGCAGCGGTTGGGGACAGGGGGCAGGAGAGCAGTACTTC. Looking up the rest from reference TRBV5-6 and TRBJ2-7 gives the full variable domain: DAGVTQSPTHLIKTRGQQVTLRCSPKSGHDTVSWYQQALGQGPQFIFQYYEEEERQRGNFPDRFSGHQFPNYSSELNVNALLLGDSALYLCASSGWGQGAGEQYFGPGTRLTVT.

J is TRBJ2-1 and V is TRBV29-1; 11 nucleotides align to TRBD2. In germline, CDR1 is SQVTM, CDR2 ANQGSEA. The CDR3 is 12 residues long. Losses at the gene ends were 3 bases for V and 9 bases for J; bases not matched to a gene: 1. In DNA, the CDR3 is TGCAGCGTTGAGACTAGCGGGGTTGAGCAGTTCTTC. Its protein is CSVETSGVEQFF.

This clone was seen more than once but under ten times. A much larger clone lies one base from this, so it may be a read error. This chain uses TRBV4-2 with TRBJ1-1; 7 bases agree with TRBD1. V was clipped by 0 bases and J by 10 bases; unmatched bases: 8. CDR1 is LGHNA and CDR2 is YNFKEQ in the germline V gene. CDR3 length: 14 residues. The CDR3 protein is CASSQETGVYSAFF. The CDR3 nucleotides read TGTGCCAGCAGCCAAGAAACAGGGGTTTATTCAGCTTTCTTT.

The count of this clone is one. The CDR3 region is CASSPTGNYGYTF. The CDR3 DNA reads TGTGCCAGCAGCCCTACAGGGAACTATGGCTACACCTTC. This sequence joins TRBV28 and TRBJ1-2; the D gene is possibly TRBD1 (6 bases). The CDR3 has 13 amino acids. Trimming removed 6 bases at V and 2 bases at J, with 10 bases between. Per germline, CDR1 MDHEN and CDR2 SYDVKM.